A selection of T cell receptor beta chains follows, all from one sample in a study of T cell responses to AZD1222 COVID-19 vaccine. The data were produced by immunoSEQ multiplex PCR, yet TCRdb's version contains in-frame clones alone and is incomplete. The repertoire holds about 140,000 clones, with 85% to 95% as singletons. The sequencing here drew on peripheral blood, taken on day 0 of MenACWY control vaccination. Source of these receptors: an adult in good health. Both conserved end residues are part of each CDR3. Each record gives: V gene, CDR3 protein.

V gene: TRBV19; CDR3 protein: CAIGQGLSDTQYF
V gene: TRBV7-9; CDR3 protein: CASSSGIGSYNEQFF
V gene: TRBV19; CDR3 protein: CASRTPGTFGGQAFF
V gene: TRBV15; CDR3 protein: CATSNGRTGYYEQYF
V gene: TRBV7-3; CDR3 protein: CASSSERGTFTEAFF
V gene: TRBV3-1/TRBV3-2; CDR3 protein: CASSPRMESNQPQHF
V gene: TRBV6-2/TRBV6-3; CDR3 protein: CASGPSGRGPYEQYF
V gene: TRBV27; CDR3 protein: CASSSTPYEQYF
V gene: TRBV9; CDR3 protein: CASSVAPGTPGPYEQYF
V gene: TRBV7-2; CDR3 protein: CASTASVGQGDTQYF
V gene: TRBV5-4; CDR3 protein: CACQPRTGNTEAFF
V gene: TRBV11-2; CDR3 protein: CASSLLRDNGYTF
V gene: TRBV18; CDR3 protein: CASSPPAGEWNEQFF
V gene: TRBV2; CDR3 protein: CASKIDSLQAFF